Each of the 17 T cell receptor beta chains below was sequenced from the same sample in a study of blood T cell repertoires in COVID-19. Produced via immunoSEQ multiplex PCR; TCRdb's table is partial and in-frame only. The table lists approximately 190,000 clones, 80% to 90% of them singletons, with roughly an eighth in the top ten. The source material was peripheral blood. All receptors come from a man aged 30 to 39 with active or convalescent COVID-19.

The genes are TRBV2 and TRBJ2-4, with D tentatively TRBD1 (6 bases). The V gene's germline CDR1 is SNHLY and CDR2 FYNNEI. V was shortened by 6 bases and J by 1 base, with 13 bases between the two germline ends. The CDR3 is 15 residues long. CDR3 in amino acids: CASRYTGKAKNIQYF. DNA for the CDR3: TGTGCCAGCAGATATACAGGGAAGGCCAAAAACATTCAGTACTTC.

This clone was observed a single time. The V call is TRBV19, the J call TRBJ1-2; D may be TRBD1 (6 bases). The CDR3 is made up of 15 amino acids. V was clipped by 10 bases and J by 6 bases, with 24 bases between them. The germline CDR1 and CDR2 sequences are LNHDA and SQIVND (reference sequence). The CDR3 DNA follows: TGTGCCACCTGCGAGACCCGGGACACCGGGGATGGCTACACCTTC. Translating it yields CATCETRDTGDGYTF.

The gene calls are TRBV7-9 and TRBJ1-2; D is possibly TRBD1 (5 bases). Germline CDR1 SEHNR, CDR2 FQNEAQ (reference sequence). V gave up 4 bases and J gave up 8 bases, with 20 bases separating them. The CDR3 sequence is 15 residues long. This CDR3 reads CASSSLMGRGEGYTF. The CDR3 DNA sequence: TGTGCCAGCAGCTCCCTCATGGGTAGGGGTGAGGGCTACACCTTC.

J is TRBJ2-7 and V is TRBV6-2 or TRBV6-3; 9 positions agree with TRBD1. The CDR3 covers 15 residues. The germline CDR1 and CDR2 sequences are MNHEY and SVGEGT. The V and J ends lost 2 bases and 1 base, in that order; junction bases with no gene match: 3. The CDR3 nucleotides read TGTGCCAGCAGTTACGGGGACAGGGTTTCCTACGAGCAGTACGTC. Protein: CASSYGDRVSYEQYV.

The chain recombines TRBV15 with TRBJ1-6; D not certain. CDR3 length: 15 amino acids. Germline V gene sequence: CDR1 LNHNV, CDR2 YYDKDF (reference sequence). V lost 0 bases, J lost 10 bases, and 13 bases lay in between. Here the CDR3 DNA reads TGTGCCACCAGCAGAGATCGGGGAGGGTCATCACCCCTCCACTTT. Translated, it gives CATSRDRGGSSPLHF.

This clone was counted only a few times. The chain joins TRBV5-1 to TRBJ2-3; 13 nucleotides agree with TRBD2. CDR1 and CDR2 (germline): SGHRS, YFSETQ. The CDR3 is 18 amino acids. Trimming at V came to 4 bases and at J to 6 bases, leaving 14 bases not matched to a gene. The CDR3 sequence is CASSIGTSGVTEGDTQYF. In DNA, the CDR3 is TGCGCCAGCAGCATAGGGACTAGCGGGGTTACCGAAGGTGATACGCAGTATTTT.

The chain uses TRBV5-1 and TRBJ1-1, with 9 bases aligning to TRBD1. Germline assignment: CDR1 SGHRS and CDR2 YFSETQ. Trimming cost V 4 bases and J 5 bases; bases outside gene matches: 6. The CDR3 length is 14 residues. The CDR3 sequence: CASSPSGTGTEAFF. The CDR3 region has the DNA TGCGCCAGCAGCCCCAGTGGGACAGGGACTGAAGCTTTCTTT.

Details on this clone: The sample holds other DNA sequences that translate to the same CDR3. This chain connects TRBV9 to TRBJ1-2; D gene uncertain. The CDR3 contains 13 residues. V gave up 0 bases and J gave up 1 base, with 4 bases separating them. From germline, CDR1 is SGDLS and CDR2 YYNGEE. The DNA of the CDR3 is TGTGCCAGCAGCGTAGACGGTAACTATGGCTACACCTTC. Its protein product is CASSVDGNYGYTF.

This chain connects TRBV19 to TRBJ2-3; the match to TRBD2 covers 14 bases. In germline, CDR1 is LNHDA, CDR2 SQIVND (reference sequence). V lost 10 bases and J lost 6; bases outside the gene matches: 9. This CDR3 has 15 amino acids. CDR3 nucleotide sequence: TGTGCCACGTCTTCGGGACTAGCGGGAGTGGATACGCAGTATTTT. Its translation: CATSSGLAGVDTQYF.

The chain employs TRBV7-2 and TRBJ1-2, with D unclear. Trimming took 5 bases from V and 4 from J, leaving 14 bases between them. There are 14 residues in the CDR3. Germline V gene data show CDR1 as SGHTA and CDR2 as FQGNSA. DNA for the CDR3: TGTGCCAGCAGCGTTTTACAGCGGACCTATGGCTACACCTTC. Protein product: CASSVLQRTYGYTF.

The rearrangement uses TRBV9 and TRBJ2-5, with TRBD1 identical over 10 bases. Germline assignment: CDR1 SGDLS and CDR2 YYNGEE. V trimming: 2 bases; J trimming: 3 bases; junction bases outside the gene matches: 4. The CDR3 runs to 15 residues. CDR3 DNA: TGTGCCAGCAGCGTGACAGGGGGCGTGGAAGAGACCCAGTACTTC. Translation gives CASSVTGGVEETQYF.

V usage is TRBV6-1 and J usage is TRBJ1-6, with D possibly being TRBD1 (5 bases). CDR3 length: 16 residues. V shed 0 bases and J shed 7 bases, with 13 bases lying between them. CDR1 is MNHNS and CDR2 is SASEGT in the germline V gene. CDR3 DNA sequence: TGTGCCAGCAGTGAAGCGGCCGGGCGGGGGAATTCACCCCTCCACTTT. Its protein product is CASSEAAGRGNSPLHF.

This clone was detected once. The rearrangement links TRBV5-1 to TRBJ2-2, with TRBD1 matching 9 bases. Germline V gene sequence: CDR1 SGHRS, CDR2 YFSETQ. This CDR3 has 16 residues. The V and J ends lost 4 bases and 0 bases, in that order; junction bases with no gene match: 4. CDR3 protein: CASSPWTGANTGELFF. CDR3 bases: TGCGCCAGCAGCCCATGGACAGGGGCGAACACCGGGGAGCTGTTTTTT. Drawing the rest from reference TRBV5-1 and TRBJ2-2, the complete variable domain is KAGVTQTPRYLIKTRGQQVTLSCSPISGHRSVSWYQQTPGQGLQFLFEYFSETQRNKGNFPGRFSGRQFSNSRSEMNVSTLELGDSALYLCASSPWTGANTGELFFGEGSRLTVL.

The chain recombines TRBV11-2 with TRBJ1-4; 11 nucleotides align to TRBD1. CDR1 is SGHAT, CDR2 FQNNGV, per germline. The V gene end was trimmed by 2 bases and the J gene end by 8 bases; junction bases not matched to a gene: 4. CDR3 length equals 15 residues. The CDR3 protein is CASSLMGQGGEKLFF. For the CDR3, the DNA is TGTGCCAGCAGCTTAATGGGACAGGGGGGGGAAAAACTGTTTTTT. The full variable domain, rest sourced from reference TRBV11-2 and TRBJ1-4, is EAGVAQSPRYKIIEKRQSVAFWCNPISGHATLYWYQQILGQGPKLLIQFQNNGVVDDSQLPKDRFSAERLKGVDSTLKIQPAKLEDSAVYLCASSLMGQGGEKLFFGSGTQLSVL.

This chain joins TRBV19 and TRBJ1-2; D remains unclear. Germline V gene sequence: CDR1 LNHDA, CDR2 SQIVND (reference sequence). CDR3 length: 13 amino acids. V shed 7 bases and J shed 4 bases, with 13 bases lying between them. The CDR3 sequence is CASTREEIYGYTF. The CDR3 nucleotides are TGTGCCAGTACCCGCGAGGAGATCTATGGCTACACCTTC. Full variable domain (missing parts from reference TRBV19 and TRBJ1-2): DGGITQSPKYLFRKEGQNVTLSCEQNLNHDAMYWYRQDPGQGLRLIYYSQIVNDFQKGDIAEGYSVSREKKESFPLTVTSAQKNPTAFYLCASTREEIYGYTFGSGTRLTVV.

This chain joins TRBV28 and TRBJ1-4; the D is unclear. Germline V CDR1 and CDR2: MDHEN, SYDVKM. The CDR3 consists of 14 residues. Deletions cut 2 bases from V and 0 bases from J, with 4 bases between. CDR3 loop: CASSLVSTNEKLFF. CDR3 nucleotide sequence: TGTGCCAGCAGTTTAGTCTCAACTAATGAAAAACTGTTTTTT. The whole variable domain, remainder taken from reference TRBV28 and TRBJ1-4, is DVKVTQSSRYLVKRTGEKVFLECVQDMDHENMFWYRQDPGLGLRLIYFSYDVKMKEKGDIPEGYSVSREKKERFSLILESASTNQTSMYLCASSLVSTNEKLFFGSGTQLSVL.

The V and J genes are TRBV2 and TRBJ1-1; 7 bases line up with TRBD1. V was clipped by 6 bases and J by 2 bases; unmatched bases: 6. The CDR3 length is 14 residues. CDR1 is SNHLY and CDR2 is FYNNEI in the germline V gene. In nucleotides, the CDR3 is TGTGCCAGCAGGGAACAGGGGCTAAACACTGAAGCTTTCTTT. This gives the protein CASREQGLNTEAFF.